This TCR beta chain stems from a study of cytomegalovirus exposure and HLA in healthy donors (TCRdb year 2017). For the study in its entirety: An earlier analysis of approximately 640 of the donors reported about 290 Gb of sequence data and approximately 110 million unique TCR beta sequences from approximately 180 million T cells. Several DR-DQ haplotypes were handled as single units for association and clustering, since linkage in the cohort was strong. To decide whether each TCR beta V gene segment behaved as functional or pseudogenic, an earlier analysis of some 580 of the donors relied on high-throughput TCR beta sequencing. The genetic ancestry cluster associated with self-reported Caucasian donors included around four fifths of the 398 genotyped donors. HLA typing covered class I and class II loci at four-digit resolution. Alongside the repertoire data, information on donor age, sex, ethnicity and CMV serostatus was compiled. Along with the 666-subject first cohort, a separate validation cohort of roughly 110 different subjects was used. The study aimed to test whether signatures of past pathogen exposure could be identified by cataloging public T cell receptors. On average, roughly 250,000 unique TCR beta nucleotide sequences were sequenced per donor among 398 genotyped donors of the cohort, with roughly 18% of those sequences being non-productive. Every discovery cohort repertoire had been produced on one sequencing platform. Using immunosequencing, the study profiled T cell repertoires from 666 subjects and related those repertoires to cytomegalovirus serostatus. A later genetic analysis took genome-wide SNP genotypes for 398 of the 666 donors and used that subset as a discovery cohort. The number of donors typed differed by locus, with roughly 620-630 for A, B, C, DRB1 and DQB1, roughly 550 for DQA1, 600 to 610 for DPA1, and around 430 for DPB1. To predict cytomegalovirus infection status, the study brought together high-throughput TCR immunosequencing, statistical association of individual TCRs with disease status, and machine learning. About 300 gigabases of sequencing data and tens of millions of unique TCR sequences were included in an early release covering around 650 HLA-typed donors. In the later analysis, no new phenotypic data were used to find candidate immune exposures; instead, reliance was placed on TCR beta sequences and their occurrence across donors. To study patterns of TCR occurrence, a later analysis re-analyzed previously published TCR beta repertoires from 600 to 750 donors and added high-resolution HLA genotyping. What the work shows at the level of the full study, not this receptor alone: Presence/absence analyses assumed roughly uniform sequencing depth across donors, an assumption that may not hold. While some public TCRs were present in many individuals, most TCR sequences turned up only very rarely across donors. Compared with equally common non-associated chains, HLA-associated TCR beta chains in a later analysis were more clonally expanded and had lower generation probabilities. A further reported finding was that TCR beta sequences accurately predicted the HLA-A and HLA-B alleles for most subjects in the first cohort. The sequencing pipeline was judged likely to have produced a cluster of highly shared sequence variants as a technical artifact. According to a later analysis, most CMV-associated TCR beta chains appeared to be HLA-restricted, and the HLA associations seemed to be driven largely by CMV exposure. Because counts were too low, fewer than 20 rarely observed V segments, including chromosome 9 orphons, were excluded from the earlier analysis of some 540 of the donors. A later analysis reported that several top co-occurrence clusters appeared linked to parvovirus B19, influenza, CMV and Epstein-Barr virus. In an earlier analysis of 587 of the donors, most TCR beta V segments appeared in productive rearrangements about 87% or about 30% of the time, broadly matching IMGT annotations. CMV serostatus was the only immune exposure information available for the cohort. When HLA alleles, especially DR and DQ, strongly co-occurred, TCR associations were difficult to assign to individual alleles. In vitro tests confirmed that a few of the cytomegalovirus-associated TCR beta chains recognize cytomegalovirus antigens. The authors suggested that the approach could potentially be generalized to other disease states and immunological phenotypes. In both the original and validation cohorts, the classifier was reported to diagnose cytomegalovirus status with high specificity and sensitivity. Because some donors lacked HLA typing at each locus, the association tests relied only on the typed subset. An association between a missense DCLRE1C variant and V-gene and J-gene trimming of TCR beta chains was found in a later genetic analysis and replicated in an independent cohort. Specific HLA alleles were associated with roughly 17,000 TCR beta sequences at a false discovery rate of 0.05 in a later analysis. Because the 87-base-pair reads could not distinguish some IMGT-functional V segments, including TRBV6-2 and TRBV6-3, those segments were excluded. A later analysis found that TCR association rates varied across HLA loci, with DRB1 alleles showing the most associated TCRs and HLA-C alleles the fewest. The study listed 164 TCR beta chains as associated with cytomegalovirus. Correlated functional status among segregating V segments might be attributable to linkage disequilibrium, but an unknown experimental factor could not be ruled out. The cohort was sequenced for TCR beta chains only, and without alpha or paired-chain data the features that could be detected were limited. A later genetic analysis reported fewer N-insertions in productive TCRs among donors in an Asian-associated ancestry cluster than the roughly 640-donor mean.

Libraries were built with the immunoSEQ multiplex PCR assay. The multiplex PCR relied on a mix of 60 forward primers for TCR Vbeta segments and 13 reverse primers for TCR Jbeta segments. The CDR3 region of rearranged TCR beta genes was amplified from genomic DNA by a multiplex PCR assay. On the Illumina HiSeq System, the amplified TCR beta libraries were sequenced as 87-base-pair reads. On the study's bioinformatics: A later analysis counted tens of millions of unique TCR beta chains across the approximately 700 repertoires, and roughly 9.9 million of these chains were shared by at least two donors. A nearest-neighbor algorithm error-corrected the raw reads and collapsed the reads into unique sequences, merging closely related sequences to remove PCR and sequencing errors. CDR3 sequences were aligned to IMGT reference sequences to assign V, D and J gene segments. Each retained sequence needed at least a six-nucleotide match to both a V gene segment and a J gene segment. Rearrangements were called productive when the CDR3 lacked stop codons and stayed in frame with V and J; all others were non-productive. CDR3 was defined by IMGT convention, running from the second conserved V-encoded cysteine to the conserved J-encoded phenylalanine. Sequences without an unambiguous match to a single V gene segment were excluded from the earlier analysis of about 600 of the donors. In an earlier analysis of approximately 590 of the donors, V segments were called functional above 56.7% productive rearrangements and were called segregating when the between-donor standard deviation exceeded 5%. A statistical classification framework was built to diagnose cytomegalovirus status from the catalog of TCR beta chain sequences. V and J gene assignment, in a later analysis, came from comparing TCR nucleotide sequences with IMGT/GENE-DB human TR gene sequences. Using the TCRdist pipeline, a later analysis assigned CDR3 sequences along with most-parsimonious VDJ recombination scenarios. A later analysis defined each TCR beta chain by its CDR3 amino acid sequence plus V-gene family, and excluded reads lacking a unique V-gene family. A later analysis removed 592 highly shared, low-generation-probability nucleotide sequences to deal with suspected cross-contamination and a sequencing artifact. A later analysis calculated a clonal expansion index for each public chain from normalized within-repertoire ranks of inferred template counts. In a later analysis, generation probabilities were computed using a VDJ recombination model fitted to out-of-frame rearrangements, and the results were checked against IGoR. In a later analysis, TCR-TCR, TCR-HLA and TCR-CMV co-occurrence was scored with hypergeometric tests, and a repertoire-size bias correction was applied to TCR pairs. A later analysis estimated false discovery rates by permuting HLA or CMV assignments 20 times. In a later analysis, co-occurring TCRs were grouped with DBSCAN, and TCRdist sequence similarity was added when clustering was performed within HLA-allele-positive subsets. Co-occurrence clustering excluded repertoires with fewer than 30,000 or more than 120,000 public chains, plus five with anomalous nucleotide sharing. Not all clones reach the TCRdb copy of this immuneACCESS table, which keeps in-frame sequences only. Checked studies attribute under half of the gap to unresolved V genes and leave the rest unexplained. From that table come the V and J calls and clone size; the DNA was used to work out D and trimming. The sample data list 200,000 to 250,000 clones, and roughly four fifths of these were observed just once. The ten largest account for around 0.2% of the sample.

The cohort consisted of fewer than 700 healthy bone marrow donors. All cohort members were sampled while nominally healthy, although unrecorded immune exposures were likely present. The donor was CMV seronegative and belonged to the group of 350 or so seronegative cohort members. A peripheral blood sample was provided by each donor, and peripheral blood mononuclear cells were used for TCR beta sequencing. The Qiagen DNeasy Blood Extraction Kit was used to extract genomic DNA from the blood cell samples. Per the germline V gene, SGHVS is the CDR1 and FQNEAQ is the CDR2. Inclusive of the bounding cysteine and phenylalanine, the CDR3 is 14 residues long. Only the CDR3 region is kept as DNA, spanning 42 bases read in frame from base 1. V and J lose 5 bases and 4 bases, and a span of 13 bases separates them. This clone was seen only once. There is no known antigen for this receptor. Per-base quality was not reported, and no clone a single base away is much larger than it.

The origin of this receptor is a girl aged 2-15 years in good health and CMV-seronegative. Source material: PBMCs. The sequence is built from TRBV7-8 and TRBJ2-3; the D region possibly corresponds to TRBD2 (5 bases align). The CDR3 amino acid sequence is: CASSPRTDSDTQYF. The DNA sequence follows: TGTGCCAGCAGCCCCCGGACGGACTCAGATACGCAGTATTTT.